This T cell receptor beta chain was retrieved from a study of identical twins listed by TCRdb under 2016. About the investigation overall: The study deep-sequenced TCR alpha and beta repertoires from monozygotic twins, unrelated adults of various ages and cord blood to test whether fetal clonotypes persist. Replicate twin experiments were performed at different times using different library preparation protocols to rule out contamination. General findings and caveats noted by the study authors: Abundant cord blood beta clonotypes had fewer insertions, young adult naive repertoires showed a similar but weaker trend, and memory repertoires showed no such trend. Compared with coincidental sharing between unrelated individuals, an excess of low generation-probability sequences was observed among out-of-frame TCR alpha sequences shared between twins. A weaker excess of twin sharing was found in beta out-of-frame sequences because the signal-to-noise ratio was lowered by fewer shared sequences. Zero-insertion analyses could be partly confounded by invariant T cells such as MAIT and iNKT, although diverse VJ usage argued against such confounding for most clonotypes. In monozygotic twins, recombination models systematically underestimated out-of-frame TCR alpha sharing, but the models matched the sharing seen between unrelated individuals. Because the same donors could not be followed over many years, conclusions were based on cross-sectional statistical analysis.

As regards this clonotype: Its antigen remains undetermined. No clone much larger than this one lies a single base away; base qualities are absent.

Every donor in the study was a healthy Caucasian. Three unrelated non-twin adults were additionally sequenced: a male aged 18 to 29, a male aged 50 to 59 and a female aged 50 to 59. Using Miltenyi CD45RO+ enrichment and human naive T-cell isolation kits, memory (CD45RO+) and naive T cells were isolated from PBMC. The receptor library was made with 5' RACE. Sequencing was performed on an Illumina HiSeq 2000. A universal primer binding site was added through template switching, and the final cDNA carried a unique molecular identifier so that TCR cDNA molecules could be counted accurately. Specific primers in the conserved constant-segment region were used to synthesize first-strand cDNA for TCR alpha and beta chains. To control for contamination, every cDNA library was double barcoded, receiving both a SMART-Mk sample barcode and Illumina barcodes. TruSeq adapter sequences along with Illumina sample barcodes were introduced in two successive PCR steps. The TCR alpha and beta cDNA libraries were sequenced on the Illumina HiSeq platform using custom primers. As for the original processing: Unique molecular identifiers were extracted from raw reads with MiGEC, and CDR3 positions were determined with MiXCR. Recombination models were inferred per individual with the repgenHMM and IGoR tools using an EM algorithm. The analysis of shared clonotypes was done with the tcR package in R, with sharing normalized by the product of cloneset sizes. Out-of-frame nonproductive sequences were analyzed to study raw recombination free of thymic and clonal selection effects. TCRdb's own reprocessing of the public reads used fastp at Q25 and MiXCR and kept productive beta chains. Every entry covers one CDR3 protein and lists the most common genes and DNA from its rows. These V and J calls are TCRdb output, not the study's own analysis. The sample table contains 420,000 or so distinct CDR3 sequences; only one count was recorded for around 20% of them. Of the sample, 12% falls within the top ten clones.

The CDR3 spans 16 residues, from the cysteine through the phenylalanine. Only CDR3 DNA remains: 48 bases, in frame from the first base. The germline V gene yields SGHRS for CDR1 and YFSETQ for CDR2. V is trimmed back by 0 bases and J by 4 bases, and the junction contains 4 bases that no gene match accounts for. The sample consisted of naive T cells sorted from blood. In light of the paper, this sample's cell subset or site label describes: cells isolated with a human naive T-cell isolation kit. This receptor was obtained from a man in his fifties in good health. The chain is made from TRBV5-1 and TRBJ2-1; 10 central bases correspond to TRBD1. The bases read TGCGCCAGCAGCTTGGGTGGGACAGGGGTTTACAATGAGCAGTTCTTC. This translates into CASSLGGTGVYNEQFF. The full variable domain, with segments outside the CDR3 supplied by the reference TRBV5-1 and TRBJ2-1 proteins, appears as KAGVTQTPRYLIKTRGQQVTLSCSPISGHRSVSWYQQTPGQGLQFLFEYFSETQRNKGNFPGRFSGRQFSNSRSEMNVSTLELGDSALYLCASSLGGTGVYNEQFFGPGTRLTVL.